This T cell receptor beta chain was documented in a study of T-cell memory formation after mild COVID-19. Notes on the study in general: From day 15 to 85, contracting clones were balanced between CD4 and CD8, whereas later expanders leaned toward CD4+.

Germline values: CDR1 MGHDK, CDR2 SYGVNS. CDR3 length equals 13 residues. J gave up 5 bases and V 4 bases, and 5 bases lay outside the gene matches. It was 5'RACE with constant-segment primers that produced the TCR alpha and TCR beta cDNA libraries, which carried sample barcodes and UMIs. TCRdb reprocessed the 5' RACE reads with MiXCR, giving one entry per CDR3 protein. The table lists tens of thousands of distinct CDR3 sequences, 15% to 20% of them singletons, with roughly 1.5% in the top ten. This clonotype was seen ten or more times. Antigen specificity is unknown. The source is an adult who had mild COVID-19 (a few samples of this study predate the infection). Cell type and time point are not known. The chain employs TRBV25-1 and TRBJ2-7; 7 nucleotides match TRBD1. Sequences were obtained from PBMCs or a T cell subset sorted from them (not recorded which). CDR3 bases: TGTGCCAGCAGTGGACAGGGAGACCACGAGCAGTACTTC. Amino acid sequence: CASSGQGDHEQYF.